This T cell receptor beta chain was identified in a study of regulatory T cells in long-lasting Graves disease. Study-wide results and limits: Persistent-disease Graves' patients showed less TCR diversity than new cases.

Turning to this clonotype: Its specificity is not known.

The V gene's germline CDR1 is LGHDT and CDR2 YNNKEL (reference sequence). V lost 6 bases, J lost 3 bases, and 9 bases lay in between. The length of the CDR3 is 13 residues. Stated time point: persistent/refractory GD, antithyroid drugs over 5 years with positive TRAb. Following extraction of RNA from PBMCs, that RNA was used to make the TCR library. It was by American Thyroid Association guidelines that Graves' disease was diagnosed. Construction of TCR beta libraries relied on iRepertoire HTBI primers and on Arm-PCR targeting CDR3 regions. TCRdb used MiXCR to reprocess the multiplex PCR reads, holding one entry per CDR3 protein. The sample gives 500,000 to 800,000 distinct CDR3 sequences, about 30% of which show up once; roughly 40% is in the top ten.

The TCR sequence derives from a female donor with Graves disease. The sequenced sample was peripheral blood mononuclear cells (PBMCs), obtained when the disease was refractory, from a patient treated with antithyroid drugs. The chain employs TRBV3-1 and TRBJ1-5; D unresolved. The CDR3 is CASSGSSNQPQHF. CDR3 coding DNA: TGTGCCAGCAGTGGCAGTTCCAATCAGCCCCAGCATTTT.